The next 3 T cell receptor beta chains were all read from a single sample in a study of cytomegalovirus exposure and HLA in healthy donors. Use of 60 Vbeta and 13 Jbeta primers characterized the PCR. The protocol was immunoSEQ multiplex PCR, while the TCRdb copy is restricted to in-frame clones and leaves out a portion. The table lists some 150,000 clones, around 80% of them singletons. Sequenced: PBMCs. These receptors all stem from a man in his thirties or forties in good health and CMV-seropositive.

The chain is built from TRBV9 and TRBJ2-5; a possible D gene is TRBD2 (7 bases). The germline V gene encodes CDR1 SGDLS and CDR2 YYNGEE. The CDR3 covers 16 residues. V was trimmed by 0 bases and J by 2 bases, leaving 14 bases between them. CDR3 region: CASSVGGGARQETQYF. In DNA form, the CDR3 reads TGTGCCAGCAGCGTAGGTGGGGGGGCGCGGCAAGAGACCCAGTACTTC.

V gene TRBV5-5 combines with J gene TRBJ2-7; TRBD1 aligns across 7 bases. Germline V lookup: CDR1 SGHKS, CDR2 YYEKEE (reference sequence). The CDR3 sequence is 15 residues long. V lost 0 bases and J lost 2; bases outside the gene matches: 5. The CDR3 DNA is TGTGCCAGCAGCTTGGCCCCGGGACAGACCTACGAGCAGTACTTC. This codes for CASSLAPGQTYEQYF.

The genes are TRBV28 and TRBJ2-3; D perhaps matches TRBD2 (6 bases). V was shortened by 2 bases and J by 7 bases, with 10 bases between the two germline ends. Germline values: CDR1 MDHEN, CDR2 SYDVKM. The CDR3 length is 13 residues. The CDR3 DNA reads TGTGCCAGCAGTTTAGGAGGGTTAAATACGCAGTATTTT. Translation: CASSLGGLNTQYF.